The 32 T cell receptor beta chains below were found in one sample sequenced in a study of Ad26.COV2.S vaccination and SARS-CoV-2 variants. Described treatment: approximately 18 received Ad26.COV2.S at low or high dose, single or two shots; 5 received placebo; per-sample allocation not given. Sampling happened 63 days after the first vaccine or placebo injection. The protocol was immunoSEQ multiplex PCR, while the TCRdb copy is restricted to in-frame clones and leaves out a portion. The table lists about 350,000 clones, around 83% of them singletons. The sample here was peripheral blood, taken in a trial of Ad26.COV2.S vaccine versus placebo. The receptors here all came from a person between 18 and 60 years old who received the Ad26.COV2.S COVID-19 vaccine or a placebo.

The V call is TRBV29-1, the J call TRBJ1-2; 7 nucleotides match TRBD1. The CDR3 is 14 residues long. The V gene's germline CDR1 is SQVTM and CDR2 ANQGSEA. V was pared by 0 bases and J by 8 bases, with 9 bases of the junction left unmatched. The CDR3 loop reads CSVEDFIGGSGYTF. The CDR3 DNA reads as TGCAGCGTTGAAGATTTCATAGGGGGCTCAGGCTACACCTTC.

The gene calls are TRBV6-2 or TRBV6-3 and TRBJ2-7, with D maybe TRBD1 (5 bases). The CDR3 has 14 amino acids. Trimming pared 2 bases from V and 1 base from J, leaving 9 bases between. The germline CDR1 and CDR2 sequences are MNHEY and SVGEGT. CDR3 coding DNA: TGTGCCAGCAGTTACCCGGACAAGTCCTACGAGCAGTACTTC. Its translation is CASSYPDKSYEQYF.

The J gene is TRBJ2-1, the V gene TRBV19; TRBD2 agrees at 7 bases. This CDR3 is 13 amino acids long. Germline CDR1 and CDR2: LNHDA and SQIVND (reference sequence). After removal of 8 bases from V and 7 bases from J, the junction contained 8 bases not matched to a gene. The CDR3 is CASRMGGTNEQFF. CDR3 sequence (DNA): TGTGCCAGTCGAATGGGGGGGACTAATGAGCAGTTCTTC. Filled out from reference TRBV19 and TRBJ2-1, the complete variable domain reads DGGITQSPKYLFRKEGQNVTLSCEQNLNHDAMYWYRQDPGQGLRLIYYSQIVNDFQKGDIAEGYSVSREKKESFPLTVTSAQKNPTAFYLCASRMGGTNEQFFGPGTRLTVL.

This clone was found a few times. The chain couples TRBV2 to TRBJ2-7; TRBD1 might be the D (7 bases). There are 14 residues in the CDR3. Germline V gene sequence: CDR1 SNHLY, CDR2 FYNNEI. V lost 10 bases and J lost 2, with 18 bases in between. CDR3 residues: CATEGGGAPYEQYF. CDR3 coding DNA: TGTGCCACCGAAGGAGGGGGCGCTCCCTACGAGCAGTACTTC.

This clone was seen just once. The V call is TRBV9, the J call TRBJ2-7, with D possibly being TRBD1 (6 bases). Between the trimmed V and J ends, which lost 3 bases and 1 base, there was a span of 11 bases. This CDR3 spans 14 amino acids. Germline CDR1 is SGDLS and CDR2 is YYNGEE. The CDR3: CASSGGQSSYEQYF. The CDR3 nucleotides are TGTGCCAGCAGCGGAGGACAGTCTTCCTACGAGCAGTACTTC.

As concerns this clone: A much larger clone is a single base away; this may be a read error. The rearrangement links TRBV11-2 to TRBJ1-1; D remains unclear. The ends were cut back, 3 bases at V and 1 base at J, with 6 bases in the middle. The CDR3 sequence is 13 residues long. Germline V CDR1 and CDR2: SGHAT, FQNNGV. CDR3 DNA sequence: TGTGCCAGCAGCTTGCGTGAGAACACTGAAGCTTTCTTT. Protein product: CASSLRENTEAFF.

The gene calls are TRBV6-5 and TRBJ2-7; 9 positions agree with TRBD1. The germline gives CDR1 MNHEY, CDR2 SVGAGI. The CDR3 extends over 15 amino acids. Trimming at V came to 5 bases and at J to 5 bases, leaving 10 bases not matched to a gene. CDR3 DNA sequence: TGTGCCAGCAGTCTCGCCCGGGACAGGGTGCACGAGCAGTACTTC. This sequence encodes CASSLARDRVHEQYF.

This sequence joins TRBV5-1 and TRBJ2-6; 9 bases align to TRBD1. Germline V gene sequence: CDR1 SGHRS, CDR2 YFSETQ. This CDR3 comprises 19 residues. The V and J ends lost 2 bases and 0 bases, in that order; junction bases with no gene match: 9. CDR3 DNA sequence: TGCGCCAGCAGCTTCTTCAGTACAGGGGGCGCCTCTGGGGCCAACGTCCTGACTTTC. It yields the protein CASSFFSTGGASGANVLTF.

This clone is a singleton in its sample. This chain links TRBV21-1 with TRBJ2-7; the tabulated D call, TRBD1, remains unverified against the DNA. TRBV21-1 is annotated as a pseudogene. The CDR3 runs 17 residues. The CDR3 sequence: CASSKLAGQEMPNEQYF. In DNA, the CDR3 is TGTGCCAGCAGCAAATTGGCCGGACAGGAAATGCCTAACGAGCAGTACTTC.

The chain combines TRBV10-3 with TRBJ2-7; 8 nucleotides align to TRBD2. The J segment lost 11 bases and the V segment lost 3 bases, leaving 21 bases of the junction unmatched. CDR3 length: 17 residues. Germline V CDR1 and CDR2: ENHRY, SYGVKD. CDR3 sequence (DNA): TGTGCCATCAGTGACCCGGTTTCCCGCGAAGGACTAGCCAAGGAGTACTTC. Translating it yields CAISDPVSREGLAKEYF.

The rearrangement links TRBV6-5 to TRBJ2-1; 8 positions match TRBD1. V lost 4 bases and J lost 5; bases outside the gene matches: 7. Germline V CDR1 and CDR2: MNHEY, SVGAGI. CDR3 length equals 15 residues. The CDR3: CASSSSGTGNNEQFF. CDR3 sequence (DNA): TGTGCCAGCAGTTCATCCGGGACAGGAAACAATGAGCAGTTCTTC.

Written as DNA, the CDR3 is TGTGCCAGCAAGGACAGGGACTACGAGCAGTACTTC. This gives the protein CASKDRDYEQYF. This chain connects TRBV2 to TRBJ2-7, with TRBD1 matching 8 bases. In germline, CDR1 is SNHLY, CDR2 FYNNEI. This CDR3 is 12 amino acids long. V shed 7 bases, J shed 3 bases, and the junction held 2 bases outside the gene matches.

This chain links TRBV7-9 with TRBJ1-2; 9 nucleotides match TRBD1. V lost 4 bases and J lost 8; bases outside the gene matches: 11. The CDR3 is 15 amino acids. Germline CDR1 SEHNR, CDR2 FQNEAQ (reference sequence). The CDR3, as DNA: TGTGCCAGCAGCTACCCCGGGACAGGGTTAATCGGCTACACCTTC. Protein sequence: CASSYPGTGLIGYTF.

V is TRBV11-3 and J is TRBJ2-5; 13 bases line up with TRBD2. In germline, CDR1 is SGHNT, CDR2 YENEEA. V trimming: 4 bases; J trimming: 4 bases; junction bases outside the gene matches: 12. The CDR3 runs 18 residues. The CDR3 DNA sequence: TGTGCCAGCAGCTCCGGACTAGCGGGGGCCATGGCGGGAGAGACCCAGTACTTC. Translating gives CASSSGLAGAMAGETQYF.

This chain links TRBV30 with TRBJ2-7; the D gene could be TRBD1 or TRBD2 (6 bases each). Trimming stripped 2 bases from V and 4 bases from J, with 15 bases between. Germline CDR1 GTSNPN, CDR2 SVGIG (reference sequence). The CDR3 contains 14 residues. The CDR3 region is CAWSKGGVVYEQYF. CDR3 DNA sequence: TGTGCCTGGAGTAAGGGGGGCGTGGTGTACGAGCAGTACTTC.

V is TRBV27 and J is TRBJ1-2, with D possibly matching TRBD1 (5 bases). Trimming removed 1 base at V and 3 bases at J, with 24 bases between. The CDR3 spans 19 residues. Germline V gives CDR1 MNHEY, CDR2 SMNVEV (reference sequence). The CDR3 DNA reads TGTGCCAGCAGTTTATTTTTCTCTGGGGGAGCAGGGCCCGACTATGGCTACACCTTC. Its translation: CASSLFFSGGAGPDYGYTF.

The chain employs TRBV18 and TRBJ2-5; D unresolved. The germline gives CDR1 KGHSH, CDR2 LQKENI. V lost 2 bases, J lost 2 bases, and 12 bases lay in between. The CDR3 consists of 15 residues. The CDR3 spells CASSPRTAGQETQYF. CDR3 nucleotide sequence: TGTGCCAGCTCACCAAGGACGGCAGGACAAGAGACCCAGTACTTC.

The chain uses TRBV19 and TRBJ2-3; 7 bases are shared with TRBD2. Germline CDR1 LNHDA, CDR2 SQIVND (reference sequence). This CDR3 comprises 15 residues. Trimming cost V 6 bases and J 5 bases; bases outside gene matches: 11. CDR3 DNA: TGTGCCAGTAGGGGCCCGGCAGGGAGGGGAGATACGCAGTATTTT. Translated: CASRGPAGRGDTQYF.

This clone was counted a few times. This chain joins TRBV18 and TRBJ2-5, with 12 bases that match TRBD2. Germline lookup yields CDR1 KGHSH and CDR2 LQKENI. The J segment lost 2 bases and the V segment lost 5 bases, leaving 9 bases of the junction unmatched. This CDR3 spans 17 amino acids. The CDR3 reads CASSRSTSGGSQETQYF. CDR3 DNA sequence: TGTGCCAGCTCAAGATCGACTAGCGGGGGCTCACAAGAGACCCAGTACTTC.

The V call is TRBV5-1, the J call TRBJ2-5, with D unresolved. Germline V lookup: CDR1 SGHRS, CDR2 YFSETQ. V gave up 1 base and J gave up 0 bases, with 7 bases separating them. The CDR3 consists of 14 residues. CDR3 DNA sequence: TGCGCCAGCAGCTTGTTCCGTTACCAAGAGACCCAGTACTTC. Its protein is CASSLFRYQETQYF.

The rearrangement uses TRBV12-5 and TRBJ2-7; D call uncertain. V lost 3 bases to trimming and J lost 4 bases, with 10 bases between them. The CDR3 consists of 13 residues. CDR1 is LGHNT and CDR2 is FRNRAP in the germline V gene. The CDR3 sequence is CASGLEMGYEQYF. The DNA for the CDR3 is TGTGCTAGTGGTTTAGAGATGGGGTACGAGCAGTACTTC.

This clone was counted a few times. J is TRBJ2-7 and V is TRBV6-1, with no clear D. This CDR3 has 13 amino acids. V lost 0 bases and J lost 4, with 7 bases in between. CDR1 is MNHNS and CDR2 is SASEGT in the germline V gene. The CDR3: CASSEAFRYEQYF. The CDR3 DNA follows: TGTGCCAGCAGTGAAGCTTTCAGATACGAGCAGTACTTC.

This clone was recorded once. This chain links TRBV9 with TRBJ2-1; TRBD2 matches 13 bases. J was trimmed by 6 bases and V by 4 bases; bases with no gene match: 4. The CDR3 is 15 amino acids. Germline values: CDR1 SGDLS, CDR2 YYNGEE. This CDR3 reads CASSWTSGRTNEQFF. The CDR3 DNA is TGTGCCAGCAGCTGGACTAGCGGGAGAACCAATGAGCAGTTCTTC.

This clone was counted a few times. At the DNA level, this CDR3 is encoded by other sequences in the same sample as well. This chain links TRBV9 with TRBJ1-2, with no clear D. CDR1 SGDLS and CDR2 YYNGEE come from the germline V gene. V lost 0 bases and J 1 base, leaving 4 bases between the germline ends. The CDR3 totals 13 residues. The chain's CDR3 is CASSVDSNYGYTF. As DNA, the CDR3 is TGTGCCAGCAGCGTAGACAGTAACTATGGCTACACCTTC.

V gene TRBV9 combines with J gene TRBJ2-5; D possibly corresponds to TRBD2 (6 bases). The CDR3 is made up of 16 amino acids. V was pared by 1 base and J by 2 bases, with 15 bases between. Germline V CDR1 and CDR2: SGDLS, YYNGEE. The CDR3 region has the DNA TGTGCCAGCAGCGTAAGGGGAGGCGGGTTACAAGAGACCCAGTACTTC. Translated, it gives CASSVRGGGLQETQYF.

In its sample, this clone was seen once. The rearrangement uses TRBV20-1 and TRBJ2-5; tentatively, D is TRBD1 or TRBD2 (6 bases each). CDR3 size: 15 residues. CDR1 and CDR2 (germline): DFQATT, SNEGSKA (reference sequence). V dropped 3 bases and J dropped 2 bases, with 16 bases sitting between them. The CDR3 sequence is CSASRVRGGQETQYF. The DNA for the CDR3 is TGCAGTGCTAGTAGAGTCAGGGGAGGTCAAGAGACCCAGTACTTC.

The chain has TRBV30 and TRBJ1-3; D uncertain. Trimming shortened V by 6 bases and J by 4 bases, and 7 bases separated the two germline ends. Germline V CDR1 and CDR2: GTSNPN, SVGIG (reference sequence). The CDR3 is 11 amino acids. The CDR3 here is CACRGGNTIYF. The CDR3 nucleotides read TGTGCCTGTCGGGGAGGAAACACCATATATTTT.

The chain is built from TRBV6-1 and TRBJ2-7; a weak D match, TRBD1 (6 bases). Germline assignment: CDR1 MNHNS and CDR2 SASEGT. The germline V and J ends were trimmed by 2 bases and 3 bases, with 14 bases remaining between them. There are 15 residues in the CDR3. CDR3 residues: CASSERQGTIYEQYF. For the CDR3, the DNA is TGTGCCAGCAGTGAAAGGCAGGGGACAATCTACGAGCAGTACTTC.

The chain has TRBV10-3 and TRBJ2-2, with D perhaps being TRBD1 or TRBD2 (5 bases each). CDR3 length equals 14 residues. Germline assignment: CDR1 ENHRY and CDR2 SYGVKD. V was trimmed by 3 bases and J by 6 bases, leaving 11 bases between them. CDR3 sequence: CAISDVEGPGELFF. The CDR3 bases are TGTGCCATCAGTGATGTAGAGGGGCCCGGGGAGCTGTTTTTT.

The chain combines TRBV7-9 with TRBJ2-7; tentative D call: TRBD1 (5 bases). The CDR3 runs 13 residues. The V end was cut by 2 bases, the J end by 6 bases, with 11 bases between. The germline CDR1 and CDR2 sequences are SEHNR and FQNEAQ (reference sequence). CDR3 protein: CASSLLQVGEQYF. CDR3 sequence (DNA): TGTGCCAGCAGCTTATTACAGGTGGGCGAGCAGTACTTC.

This chain joins TRBV28 and TRBJ1-1; D is unresolved. Trimming removed 2 bases from V and 6 bases from J, with 7 bases in between. The CDR3 runs to 12 residues. The V gene's germline CDR1 is MDHEN and CDR2 SYDVKM. CDR3 sequence (DNA): TGTGCCAGCAGTTTAACTTACGCTGAAGCTTTCTTT. This encodes CASSLTYAEAFF.

On this clone: The same CDR3 is also encoded by other DNA sequences in this sample. The chain has TRBV5-1 and TRBJ1-1; 7 bases align to TRBD1. J lost 1 base, V lost 3 bases, and 3 bases had no gene match. The length of the CDR3 is 14 residues. Germline assignment: CDR1 SGHRS and CDR2 YFSETQ. In DNA form, the CDR3 reads TGCGCCAGCAGCTCGCGGACAGGGAACACTGAAGCTTTCTTT. Its translation is CASSSRTGNTEAFF.